Each of the 30 T cell receptor beta chains below was sequenced from the same sample in a study of CD8 T cells in Susac syndrome. About 0.45 to 1 ug RNA was reverse transcribed with random hexamers. Each CDR3 protein gets one entry after TCRdb re-called the immunoSEQ multiplex PCR reads with MiXCR. The table records around 150,000 distinct CDR3 sequences, 95% of them present only once. Sequenced material: CD8+ T cells from PBMCs. Receptor source: a human donor with Susac syndrome.

The sample holds one count of this clonotype. The V and J genes are TRBV9 and TRBJ1-2; D gene ambiguous. This CDR3 comprises 13 residues. V lost 4 bases to trimming and J lost 5 bases, with 12 bases between them. The germline V gene encodes CDR1 SGDLS and CDR2 YYNGEE. CDR3 sequence: CASSLNVVYGYTF. CDR3 DNA: TGTGCCAGCAGCCTCAATGTGGTATATGGCTACACCTTC.

The chain links TRBV30 to TRBJ2-4; TRBD2 matches 8 bases. This CDR3 is 14 amino acids long. Germline trimming cut 0 bases from V and 5 bases from J; bases unmatched to any gene: 3. Per the germline V gene, CDR1 is GTSNPN and CDR2 is SVGIG (reference sequence). The CDR3 sequence is CAWSVREGENIQYF. DNA for the CDR3: TGTGCCTGGAGTGTACGGGAGGGCGAAAACATTCAGTACTTC.

The rearrangement joins TRBV9 to TRBJ2-3, with D perhaps TRBD1 or TRBD2 (6 bases each). The CDR3 is 15 residues long. In germline, CDR1 is SGDLS, CDR2 YYNGEE. V lost 0 bases, J lost 4 bases, and 12 bases lay in between. CDR3 bases: TGTGCCAGCAGCGTAGACGGGGGCGCCCCAGATACGCAGTATTTT. This sequence encodes CASSVDGGAPDTQYF.

This chain joins TRBV5-1 and TRBJ2-2; 9 positions agree with TRBD2. V shed 1 base and J 5 bases; nucleotides not matched to a gene: 6. The CDR3 is 16 amino acids. CDR1 and CDR2 (germline): SGHRS, YFSETQ. CDR3 region: CASSLFSGSLTGELFF. The CDR3 DNA follows: TGCGCCAGCAGCTTGTTTAGCGGGAGTTTAACCGGGGAGCTGTTTTTT.

DNA for the CDR3: TGTGCCAGTAAAATCGCTGAGACAGGGTATCAGCCCCAGCATTTT. This encodes CASKIAETGYQPQHF. The rearrangement uses TRBV19 and TRBJ1-5; 7 nucleotides line up with TRBD1. Germline loops: CDR1 LNHDA, CDR2 SQIVND (reference sequence). The V and J ends lost 7 bases and 5 bases, in that order; junction bases with no gene match: 11. CDR3 length equals 15 residues.

The chain is built from TRBV25-1 and TRBJ1-1; 7 bases are a match to TRBD1. The J segment lost 3 bases and the V segment lost 2 bases, leaving 3 bases of the junction unmatched. In germline, CDR1 is MGHDK, CDR2 SYGVNS. The CDR3 has 14 residues. The CDR3 reads CASSEQGEYTEAFF. The CDR3 DNA is TGTGCCAGCAGTGAACAGGGGGAGTACACTGAAGCTTTCTTT.

The chain has TRBV3-1 and TRBJ2-2; 14 nucleotides match TRBD2. Per germline, CDR1 LGHDT and CDR2 YNNKEL (reference sequence). J lost 3 bases, V lost 4 bases, and 4 bases had no gene match. The CDR3 runs 17 residues. CDR3 DNA: TGTGCCAGCAGCCCTGGGACTAGCGGGAGCTACACCGGGGAGCTGTTTTTT. Its protein product is CASSPGTSGSYTGELFF.

The chain has TRBV27 and TRBJ2-7; the match to TRBD2 covers 9 bases. CDR1 MNHEY and CDR2 SMNVEV come from the germline V gene (reference sequence). The CDR3 spans 19 residues. The V gene end was trimmed by 8 bases and the J gene end by 1 base; junction bases not matched to a gene: 21. DNA of the CDR3: TGTGCCAGCGGTAGCCAAGTCGGCGGGAGGGCCGGACGGTCCTACGAGCAGTACTTC. This codes for CASGSQVGGRAGRSYEQYF.

This rearrangement joins TRBV3-1 to TRBJ2-1; 8 bases match TRBD1. The CDR3 has 16 residues. Germline trimming cut 1 base from V and 6 bases from J; bases unmatched to any gene: 8. CDR1 is LGHDT and CDR2 is YNNKEL in the germline V gene (reference sequence). The CDR3 region has the DNA TGTGCCAGCAGCCAAGGTTACGGACAGGGTGGCAATGAGCAGTTCTTC. Amino acids: CASSQGYGQGGNEQFF.

The chain recombines TRBV5-1 with TRBJ2-5; 8 nucleotides agree with TRBD2. The germline CDR1 and CDR2 sequences are SGHRS and YFSETQ. CDR3 length: 15 residues. V was clipped by 3 bases and J by 0 bases; unmatched bases: 4. DNA for the CDR3: TGCGCCAGCAGCTGGATCGGGGGGGACCAAGAGACCCAGTACTTC. Protein sequence: CASSWIGGDQETQYF.

The V call is TRBV7-8, the J call TRBJ2-2; D is unclear. CDR3 size: 16 residues. Deletions cut 6 bases from V and 3 bases from J, with 17 bases between. CDR1 and CDR2 (germline): SGHVS, FQNEAQ. The CDR3 DNA follows: TGTGCCAGCAGTCTTCCCCCATGGCCTTACACCGGGGAGCTGTTTTTT. The encoded protein is CASSLPPWPYTGELFF.

This clonotype has only one observation. The rearrangement links TRBV2 to TRBJ2-3; D uncertain. The CDR3 extends over 11 amino acids. The germline V and J ends were trimmed by 4 bases and 12 bases, with 11 bases remaining between them. The germline gives CDR1 SNHLY, CDR2 FYNNEI. The CDR3 reads CASSGATLQYF. CDR3 sequence (DNA): TGTGCCAGCAGTGGTGCTACGCTACAGTATTTT.

The genes are TRBV4-1 and TRBJ2-7, with TRBD2 matching 7 bases. V lost 3 bases and J lost 4; bases outside the gene matches: 3. The V gene's germline CDR1 is MGHRA and CDR2 YSYEKL. The CDR3 totals 13 residues. This CDR3 reads CASSQGREYEQYF. The CDR3 DNA reads as TGCGCCAGCAGCCAGGGGCGGGAGTACGAGCAGTACTTC.

The CDR3 loop is CASSFGLAGGDNEQFF. In DNA, the CDR3 is TGTGCCAGCAGCTTTGGACTAGCGGGAGGAGACAATGAGCAGTTCTTC. This chain uses TRBV5-6 with TRBJ2-1, with 14 bases aligning to TRBD2. V shed 2 bases and J 5 bases; nucleotides not matched to a gene: 3. This CDR3 spans 16 amino acids. Germline lookup yields CDR1 SGHDT and CDR2 YYEEEE. Full variable domain (outside the CDR3, taken from reference TRBV5-6 and TRBJ2-1): DAGVTQSPTHLIKTRGQQVTLRCSPKSGHDTVSWYQQALGQGPQFIFQYYEEEERQRGNFPDRFSGHQFPNYSSELNVNALLLGDSALYLCASSFGLAGGDNEQFFGPGTRLTVL.

The rearrangement joins TRBV20-1 to TRBJ2-5; 7 nucleotides match TRBD1. The CDR3 is 13 amino acids. V trimming: 6 bases; J trimming: 0 bases; junction bases outside the gene matches: 4. Germline values: CDR1 DFQATT, CDR2 SNEGSKA (reference sequence). CDR3 coding DNA: TGCAGTGCCACTGGGACAGACCAAGAGACCCAGTACTTC. Translating it yields CSATGTDQETQYF.

This clonotype appeared once. The chain combines TRBV4-1 with TRBJ1-2, with no clear D. The ends were cut back, 0 bases at V and 8 bases at J, with 7 bases in the middle. The CDR3 runs to 12 residues. From germline, CDR1 is MGHRA and CDR2 YSYEKL. CDR3 nucleotide sequence: TGCGCCAGCAGCCAAGACTCCTCGGGCTACACCTTC. This sequence encodes CASSQDSSGYTF.

The CDR3 sequence: CASSLVEAGYNEQFF. Here the CDR3 DNA reads TGTGCCAGCAGCTTAGTAGAAGCGGGGTACAATGAGCAGTTCTTC. V is TRBV11-2 and J is TRBJ2-1; 7 nucleotides align to TRBD2. The trim removed 1 base at V and 4 bases at J, leaving 4 bases unmatched. The CDR3 loop spans 15 amino acids. Looked up from germline, CDR1 is SGHAT and CDR2 is FQNNGV.

This chain links TRBV21-1 with TRBJ2-7; the table names TRBD1, a call not compared with the DNA. TRBV21-1 is a known pseudogene. This CDR3 spans 13 amino acids. This CDR3 is CASTPGPTYEQYF. CDR3 sequence (DNA): TGTGCCAGCACTCCCGGCCCCACCTACGAGCAGTACTTC.

This chain joins TRBV28 and TRBJ2-3; D gene uncertain. Looked up from germline, CDR1 is MDHEN and CDR2 is SYDVKM. This CDR3 has 10 amino acids. V lost 6 bases, J lost 7 bases, and 5 bases lay in between. The CDR3 loop is CASSTNTQYF. The CDR3 coding sequence is TGTGCCAGCAGCACCAATACGCAGTATTTT.

The J gene is TRBJ2-4, the V gene TRBV7-9, with D tentatively TRBD1 or TRBD2 (5 bases each). Trimming removed 5 bases at V and 0 bases at J, with 14 bases between. This CDR3 spans 16 amino acids. CDR1 and CDR2 from the germline V gene are SEHNR and FQNEAQ (reference sequence). CDR3: CASSPIEGLAKNIQYF. The CDR3 DNA reads as TGTGCCAGCAGCCCGATAGAGGGGTTAGCCAAAAACATTCAGTACTTC.

The CDR3: CASSIVGFPSYNEQFF. The CDR3, as DNA: TGTGCCAGTAGTATAGTGGGGTTCCCGTCCTACAATGAGCAGTTCTTC. The chain is built from TRBV19 and TRBJ2-1, with D unresolved. The CDR3 has 16 amino acids. V was cut by 1 base and J by 1 base, with 11 bases left in between. Germline values: CDR1 LNHDA, CDR2 SQIVND (reference sequence).

The chain has TRBV9 and TRBJ2-1; D is unresolved. Germline CDR1 reads SGDLS; CDR2 reads YYNGEE. The CDR3 is made up of 15 amino acids. V dropped 4 bases and J dropped 9 bases, with 20 bases sitting between them. CDR3: CASSHAGGELGEQFF. As DNA, the CDR3 is TGTGCCAGCAGCCATGCCGGTGGAGAGCTGGGTGAGCAGTTCTTC.

This sequence joins TRBV27 and TRBJ1-1; no clear D. Trimming stripped 7 bases from V and 3 bases from J, with 12 bases between. This CDR3 region has 13 residues. The germline CDR1 and CDR2 sequences are MNHEY and SMNVEV (reference sequence). The CDR3 nucleotides read TGTGCCAGCACCTTCGGGAGTTACACTGAAGCTTTCTTT. Protein product: CASTFGSYTEAFF.

This rearrangement joins TRBV3-1 to TRBJ1-1; a weak D match, TRBD1 (6 bases). The CDR3 consists of 12 residues. CDR1 and CDR2 from the germline V gene are LGHDT and YNNKEL (reference sequence). Trimming left V 3 bases short and J 8 bases short, with 10 bases between. As DNA, the CDR3 is TGTGCCAGCAGCCACCGGGACAAAGAAGCTTTCTTT. It is translated as CASSHRDKEAFF.

V is TRBV29-1 and J is TRBJ2-7; D possibly corresponds to TRBD1 (5 bases). The CDR3 sequence is 15 residues long. Germline lookup yields CDR1 SQVTM and CDR2 ANQGSEA. V dropped 1 base and J dropped 6 bases, with 19 bases sitting between them. CDR3 bases: TGCAGCGTTGAAGTGTCTCAACAGGCCGTGGGCGAGCAGTACTTC. As protein: CSVEVSQQAVGEQYF.

This chain uses TRBV28 with TRBJ2-4; D might be TRBD1 (5 bases). This CDR3 has 16 amino acids. The germline V and J ends were trimmed by 1 base and 3 bases, with 13 bases remaining between them. CDR1 is MDHEN, CDR2 SYDVKM, per germline. Here the CDR3 DNA reads TGTGCCAGCAGTTTATCAGGGTTGATGGGCAAAAACATTCAGTACTTC. Amino acids: CASSLSGLMGKNIQYF.

This chain uses TRBV9 with TRBJ2-7; D perhaps matches TRBD2 (6 bases). There are 15 residues in the CDR3. The V gene's germline CDR1 is SGDLS and CDR2 YYNGEE. V was pared by 0 bases and J by 5 bases, with 15 bases between. CDR3 bases: TGTGCCAGCAGCGTAGTGGGGGGAGTAGGAGACGAGCAGTACTTC. It yields the protein CASSVVGGVGDEQYF.

The gene calls are TRBV27 and TRBJ2-2; D is uncertain. Trimming removed 5 bases at V and 1 base at J, with 8 bases between. CDR1 and CDR2 from the germline V gene are MNHEY and SMNVEV (reference sequence). The CDR3 loop spans 14 amino acids. DNA for the CDR3: TGTGCCAGCAGTCTCAGCCAGAACACCGGGGAGCTGTTTTTT. This codes for CASSLSQNTGELFF.

V usage is TRBV9 and J usage is TRBJ2-5, with a tentative D call TRBD2 (5 bases). Trimming pared 2 bases from V and 3 bases from J, leaving 20 bases between. The CDR3 contains 17 residues. Germline V gene lookup returns CDR1 SGDLS and CDR2 YYNGEE. The CDR3 coding sequence is TGTGCCAGCAGCGTTTCACCCATGAGGGCGGACGAAGAGACCCAGTACTTC. Amino acid sequence: CASSVSPMRADEETQYF. Full variable domain (rest looked up from reference TRBV9 and TRBJ2-5): DSGVTQTPKHLITATGQRVTLRCSPRSGDLSVYWYQQSLDQGLQFLIQYYNGEERAKGNILERFSAQQFPDLHSELNLSSLELGDSALYFCASSVSPMRADEETQYFGPGTRLLVL.

The chain has TRBV2 and TRBJ2-7; D not certain. The germline CDR1 and CDR2 sequences are SNHLY and FYNNEI. V dropped 4 bases and J dropped 1 base, with 5 bases sitting between them. This CDR3 contains 12 residues. CDR3 nucleotides: TGTGCCAGCAGTGTCCTTTCCTACGAGCAGTACTTC. Translated, it gives CASSVLSYEQYF.